The next 21 T cell receptor beta chains were all read from a single sample in a study of T cell responses to AZD1222 COVID-19 vaccine. This table comes from immunoSEQ multiplex PCR, and its TCRdb copy is limited to in-frame clones, with some not included. The table lists 100,000 to 150,000 clones, 89% of them singletons, with approximately 6% in the top ten. The specimen was peripheral blood, collected on day 0 of AZD1222 vaccination. These receptor sequences come from an adult in good health.

The table lists this clone with a count of one. This chain links TRBV24-1 with TRBJ2-3; maybe TRBD1 (6 bases). Germline values: CDR1 KGHDR, CDR2 SFDVKD. This CDR3 region has 14 residues. The V and J ends lost 7 bases and 0 bases respectively, with 10 bases between them. The CDR3 spells CATSPGVSTDTQYF. DNA of the CDR3: TGTGCCACCAGCCCAGGGGTGAGCACAGATACGCAGTATTTT.

A remark on this clone: Other nucleotide sequences in the sample specify the same CDR3. The chain is built from TRBV3-1 (or the pseudogene TRBV3-2) and TRBJ1-2; D remains ambiguous. The CDR3 is 12 amino acids. Germline V lookup: CDR1 LGHDT, CDR2 YNNKEL (reference sequence). V lost 1 base and J 4 bases, leaving 4 bases between the germline ends. The CDR3 coding sequence is TGTGCCAGCAGCCAAGTAAGCTATGGCTACACCTTC. This gives the protein CASSQVSYGYTF.

The rearrangement uses TRBV5-1 and TRBJ2-7; D gene uncertain. Looked up from germline, CDR1 is SGHRS and CDR2 is YFSETQ. Trimming pared 4 bases from V and 3 bases from J, leaving 11 bases between. This CDR3 is built from 13 residues. The CDR3 region has the DNA TGCGCCAGCAGCCAAAGTCGGAGCTACGAGCAGTACTTC. It is translated as CASSQSRSYEQYF.

The chain recombines TRBV12-3 or TRBV12-4 with TRBJ1-2; no definite D call. The CDR3 consists of 13 residues. V lost 7 bases, J lost 1 base, and 10 bases lay in between. CDR3 residues: CASTLRYNYGYTF. CDR3 coding DNA: TGTGCCAGCACCTTGCGTTATAACTATGGCTACACCTTC.

The chain couples TRBV12-3 or TRBV12-4 to TRBJ2-1; D is perhaps TRBD2 (5 bases). Trimming took 7 bases from V and 12 from J, leaving 16 bases between them. The length of the CDR3 is 12 residues. CDR3 coding DNA: TGTGCCAGCACCTACCCGGGCGGGTTGCAGTTCTTC. Translating it yields CASTYPGGLQFF.

This chain links TRBV10-3 with TRBJ1-2; D is possibly TRBD1 (6 bases). Trimming shortened V by 2 bases and J by 3 bases, and 16 bases separated the two germline ends. The CDR3 is 16 residues long. CDR1 is ENHRY and CDR2 is SYGVKD in the germline V gene. The CDR3 region has the DNA TGTGCCATCAGTGAGCCCTCCTCAGACAGGTACTATGGCTACACCTTC. Encoded protein: CAISEPSSDRYYGYTF.

The chain carries TRBV5-4 and TRBJ2-7; 7 positions match TRBD2. The J segment lost 6 bases and the V segment lost 6 bases, leaving 6 bases of the junction unmatched. The CDR3 totals 12 residues. Germline loops: CDR1 SGHNT, CDR2 YYREEE (reference sequence). CDR3 sequence reads: CASTGLEGEQYF. DNA for the CDR3: TGTGCCAGCACCGGACTAGAGGGCGAGCAGTACTTC. The entire variable domain, with the rest obtained from reference TRBV5-4 and TRBJ2-7, is as follows: ETGVTQSPTHLIKTRGQQVTLRCSSQSGHNTVSWYQQALGQGPQFIFQYYREEENGRGNFPPRFSGLQFPNYSSELNVNALELDDSALYLCASTGLEGEQYFGPGTRLTVT.

The genes are TRBV3-1 (or the pseudogene TRBV3-2) and TRBJ1-1, with 12 nucleotides matching TRBD1. The CDR3 sequence is 14 residues long. Germline loops: CDR1 LGHDT, CDR2 YNNKEL (reference sequence). V shed 5 bases, J shed 7 bases, and the junction held 5 bases outside the gene matches. CDR3 in DNA: TGTGCCAGCAGCTGGGGACAGGGGGCGAGTGAAGCTTTCTTT. Encoded protein: CASSWGQGASEAFF.

The rearrangement uses TRBV5-6 and TRBJ2-7; 10 positions match TRBD1. The germline V gene has CDR1 SGHDT and CDR2 YYEEEE. The CDR3 contains 15 residues. V shed 3 bases and J 3 bases; nucleotides not matched to a gene: 6. The CDR3 region is CASSSGGTGVYEQYF. The CDR3 DNA follows: TGTGCCAGCAGCTCTGGAGGGACAGGGGTCTACGAGCAGTACTTC.

Of note for this clone: An end of the junction differs from the germline gene, which may be a read error. The rearrangement uses TRBV29-1 and TRBJ1-4; TRBD1 matches at 8 bases. The CDR3 contains 13 residues. Germline V lookup: CDR1 SQVTM, CDR2 ANQGSEA. CDR3 DNA: TGCAGCGTCGAAGGGACAGGTCAGGAAAAACTGTTTTTT. This gives the protein CSVEGTGQEKLFF.

V gene TRBV11-3 combines with J gene TRBJ2-2; 9 bases are shared with TRBD1. The CDR3 is 15 residues long. The germline V gene has CDR1 SGHNT and CDR2 YENEEA. The V and J ends lost 5 bases and 8 bases, in that order; junction bases with no gene match: 9. The CDR3 DNA is TGTGCCAGCAGCACTCGGACAGGGGATATTGGGGAGCTGTTTTTT. This gives the protein CASSTRTGDIGELFF.

V is TRBV7-6 and J is TRBJ2-1; D call uncertain. Trimming removed 1 base at V and 9 bases at J, with 13 bases between. This CDR3 contains 14 residues. Germline assignment: CDR1 SGHVS and CDR2 FNYEAQ. CDR3 coding DNA: TGTGCCAGCAGCTTAGGGGTTGTCAGCAGTGAGCAGTTCTTC. Its translation is CASSLGVVSSEQFF.

V is TRBV10-3 and J is TRBJ2-7, with TRBD1 matching 11 bases. Trimming removed 4 bases from V and 0 bases from J; junction bases left unmatched: 5. The CDR3 spans 16 residues. CDR1 is ENHRY, CDR2 SYGVKD, per germline. The CDR3 reads CAISGPGQGDSYEQYF. Here the CDR3 DNA reads TGTGCCATCAGTGGACCGGGACAGGGGGACTCCTACGAGCAGTACTTC.

J is TRBJ1-1 and V is TRBV6-2 or TRBV6-3; the D is unclear. Per germline, CDR1 MNHEY and CDR2 SVGEGT. V lost 2 bases and J 0 bases, leaving 13 bases between the germline ends. This CDR3 spans 16 amino acids. CDR3 sequence: CASSYRNGPLNTEAFF. In DNA form, the CDR3 reads TGTGCCAGCAGTTACCGGAATGGACCGTTGAACACTGAAGCTTTCTTT.

The chain is built from TRBV7-6 and TRBJ1-1; 11 bases fit TRBD1. The V segment lost 4 bases and the J segment 6 bases; nucleotides outside the gene matches: 4. This CDR3 has 14 amino acids. Germline CDR1 and CDR2: SGHVS and FNYEAQ. The CDR3 region has the DNA TGTGCCAGCAGCTCCTGGGGACAGGGGGCTGAAGCTTTCTTT. Translation: CASSSWGQGAEAFF. The variable domain in full, with the rest retrieved from reference TRBV7-6 and TRBJ1-1, is GAGVSQSPRYKVTKRGQDVALRCDPISGHVSLYWYRQALGQGPEFLTYFNYEAQQDKSGLPNDRFSAERPEGSISTLTIQRTEQRDSAMYRCASSSWGQGAEAFFGQGTRLTVV.

The chain has TRBV30 and TRBJ1-1, with 7 bases lining up with TRBD1. The CDR3 is 14 residues long. CDR1 is GTSNPN, CDR2 SVGIG, per germline (reference sequence). J gave up 2 bases and V 4 bases, and 7 bases lay outside the gene matches. The CDR3 is CAWTLKGANTEAFF. CDR3 coding DNA: TGTGCCTGGACCTTGAAGGGGGCCAACACTGAAGCTTTCTTT.

This chain links TRBV5-4 with TRBJ2-3; maybe TRBD2 (5 bases). Per germline, CDR1 SGHNT and CDR2 YYREEE (reference sequence). The CDR3 totals 14 residues. Trimming took 4 bases from V and 9 from J, leaving 18 bases between them. The CDR3 protein is CASSPTRADITQYF. CDR3 nucleotide sequence: TGTGCCAGCAGCCCAACTCGAGCGGATATAACGCAGTATTTT.

This chain connects TRBV3-1 (or the pseudogene TRBV3-2) to TRBJ1-1; D call uncertain. CDR1 is LGHDT, CDR2 YNNKEL, per germline (reference sequence). With 2 bases removed from V and 6 bases from J, the gap between germline ends came to 13 bases. This CDR3 spans 14 amino acids. The CDR3 loop reads CASSQKVNGAEAFF. As DNA, the CDR3 is TGTGCCAGCAGCCAAAAGGTTAATGGTGCTGAAGCTTTCTTT.

This chain uses TRBV5-4 with TRBJ1-2; a weak D match, TRBD1 (5 bases). The CDR3 is 15 amino acids. Germline V gene lookup returns CDR1 SGHNT and CDR2 YYREEE (reference sequence). Trimming shortened V by 4 bases and J by 3 bases, and 16 bases separated the two germline ends. The CDR3 protein is CASSLGASSDYGYTF. CDR3 DNA: TGTGCCAGCAGCCTAGGGGCCTCCTCGGACTATGGCTACACCTTC.

The V call is TRBV3-1 (or the pseudogene TRBV3-2), the J call TRBJ1-2, with 7 bases lining up with TRBD1. CDR3 length equals 13 residues. Per germline, CDR1 LGHDT and CDR2 YNNKEL (reference sequence). Germline trimming cut 6 bases from V and 5 bases from J; bases unmatched to any gene: 6. CDR3 amino acids: CASSRDSRYGYTF. CDR3 nucleotide sequence: TGTGCCAGCAGTCGGGACAGCCGTTATGGCTACACCTTC.

The chain joins TRBV6-5 to TRBJ1-1; tentatively, D is TRBD1 (6 bases). The CDR3 spans 15 residues. The ends were cut back, 1 base at V and 1 base at J, with 10 bases in the middle. Germline lookup yields CDR1 MNHEY and CDR2 SVGAGI. CDR3 protein: CASSYLGGQNTEAFF. CDR3 coding DNA: TGTGCCAGCAGTTACTTGGGGGGACAGAACACTGAAGCTTTCTTT.